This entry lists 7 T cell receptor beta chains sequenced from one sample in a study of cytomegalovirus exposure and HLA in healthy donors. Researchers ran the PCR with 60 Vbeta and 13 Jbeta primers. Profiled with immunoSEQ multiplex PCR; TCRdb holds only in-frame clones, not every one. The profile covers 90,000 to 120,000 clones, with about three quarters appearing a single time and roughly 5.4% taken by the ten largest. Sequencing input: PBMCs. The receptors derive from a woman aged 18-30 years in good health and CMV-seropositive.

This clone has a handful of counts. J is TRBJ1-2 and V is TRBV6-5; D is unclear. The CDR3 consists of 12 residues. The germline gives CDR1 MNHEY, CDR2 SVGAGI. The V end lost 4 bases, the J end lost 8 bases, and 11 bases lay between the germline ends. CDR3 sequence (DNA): TGTGCCAGCAGTTCCGGGTTCGGGGGCTACACCTTC. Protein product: CASSSGFGGYTF.

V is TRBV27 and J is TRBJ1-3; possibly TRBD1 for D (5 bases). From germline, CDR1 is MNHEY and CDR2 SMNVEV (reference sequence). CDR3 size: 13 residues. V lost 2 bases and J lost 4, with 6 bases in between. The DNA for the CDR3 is TGTGCCAGCAGTTTAGGGGCCGGAAACACCATATATTTT. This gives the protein CASSLGAGNTIYF.

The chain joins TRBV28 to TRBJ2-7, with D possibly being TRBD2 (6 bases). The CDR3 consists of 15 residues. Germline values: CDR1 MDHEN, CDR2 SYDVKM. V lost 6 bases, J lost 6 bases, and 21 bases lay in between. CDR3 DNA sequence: TGTGCCAGCAGCCCACCTGGAGGGAAAAACCTCGAGCAGTACTTC. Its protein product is CASSPPGGKNLEQYF.

The CDR3 region has the DNA TGTGCCAGCAGCTTCGGAGGGGTGGATGGTGAAGCTTTCTTT. This codes for CASSFGGVDGEAFF. The rearrangement joins TRBV11-1 to TRBJ1-1, with a tentative D call TRBD1 (5 bases). The CDR3 contains 14 residues. Germline V CDR1 and CDR2: SGHAT, FQDESV (reference sequence). The V gene lost 3 bases and the J gene lost 7 bases, with 15 bases spanning the gap.

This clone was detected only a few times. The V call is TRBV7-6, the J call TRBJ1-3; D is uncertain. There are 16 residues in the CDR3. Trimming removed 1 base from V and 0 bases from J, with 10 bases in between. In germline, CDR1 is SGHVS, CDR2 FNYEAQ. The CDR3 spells CASSLDGGSSGNTIYF. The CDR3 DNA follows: TGTGCCAGCAGCTTAGATGGCGGGTCCTCTGGAAACACCATATATTTT. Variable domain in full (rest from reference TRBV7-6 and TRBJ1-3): GAGVSQSPRYKVTKRGQDVALRCDPISGHVSLYWYRQALGQGPEFLTYFNYEAQQDKSGLPNDRFSAERPEGSISTLTIQRTEQRDSAMYRCASSLDGGSSGNTIYFGEGSWLTVV.

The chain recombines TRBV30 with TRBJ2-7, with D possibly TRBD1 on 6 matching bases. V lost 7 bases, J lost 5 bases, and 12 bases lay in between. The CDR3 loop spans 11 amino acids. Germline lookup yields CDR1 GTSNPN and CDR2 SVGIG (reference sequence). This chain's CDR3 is CASQTGHEQYF. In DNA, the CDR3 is TGTGCCTCGCAGACAGGCCACGAGCAGTACTTC.

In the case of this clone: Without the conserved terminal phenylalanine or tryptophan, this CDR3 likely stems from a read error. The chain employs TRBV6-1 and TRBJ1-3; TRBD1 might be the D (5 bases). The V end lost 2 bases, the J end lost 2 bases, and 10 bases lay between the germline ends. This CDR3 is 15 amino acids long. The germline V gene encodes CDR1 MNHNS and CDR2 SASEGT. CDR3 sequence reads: CASSESGGTGNTIYV. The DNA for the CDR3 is TGTGCCAGCAGTGAATCCGGGGGTACTGGAAACACCATATATGTT.